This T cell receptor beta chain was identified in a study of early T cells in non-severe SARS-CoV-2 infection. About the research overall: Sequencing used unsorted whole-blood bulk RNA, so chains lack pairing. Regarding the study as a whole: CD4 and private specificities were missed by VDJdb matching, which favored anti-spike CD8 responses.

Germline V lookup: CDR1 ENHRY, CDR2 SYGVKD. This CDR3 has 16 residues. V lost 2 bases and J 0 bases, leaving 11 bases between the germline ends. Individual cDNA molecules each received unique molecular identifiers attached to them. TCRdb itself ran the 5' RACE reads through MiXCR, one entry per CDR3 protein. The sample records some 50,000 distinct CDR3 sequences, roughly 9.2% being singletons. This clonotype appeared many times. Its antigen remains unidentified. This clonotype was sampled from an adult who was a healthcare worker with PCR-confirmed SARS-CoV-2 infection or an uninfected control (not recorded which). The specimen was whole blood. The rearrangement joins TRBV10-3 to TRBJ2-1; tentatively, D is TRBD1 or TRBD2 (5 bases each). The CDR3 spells CAISEIGTASYNEQFF. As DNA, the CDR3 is TGTGCCATCAGTGAGATAGGGACGGCCTCCTACAATGAGCAGTTCTTC.